This TCR beta chain comes out of a study of blood T cell repertoires in COVID-19. In the study overall: The study drew acute and convalescent COVID-19 samples from the United States, Italy and Spain. Sample material is recorded as cDNA or gDNA derived from T cells, B-cell-depleted T cells, or PBMCs.

In the study's own analysis: Researchers report that nucleated cell counts were estimated from reference gene primer amplification. The repertoire was sequenced with immunoSEQ multiplex PCR; TCRdb's copy has only in-frame clones and lacks some. The V and J calls and clone size come from that table; D and trimming were worked out from the DNA. The sample has 250,000 to 350,000 clones; about 91% are singletons. The V and J ends lost 6 bases and 7 bases, in that order; junction bases with no gene match: 7. The CDR3 runs 13 residues. The sample was peripheral blood. V usage is TRBV12-3 or TRBV12-4 and J usage is TRBJ1-1; 8 nucleotides match TRBD1. This clonotype was obtained from an older woman with acute or convalescent COVID-19. The DNA for the CDR3 is TGTGCCAGCAGCCGTCAGGGGGCAGGTGAAGCTTTCTTT. It codes for CASSRQGAGEAFF.